Each of the 9 T cell receptor beta chains below was sequenced from the same sample in a study of Graves' ophthalmopathy and Graves' hyperthyroidism. Amplifying from RNA transcripts, the study obtained TCR beta CDR3 regions. The authors performed first-round RT-PCR with HTBI primers and then a second-round multiplex PCR. TCRdb itself ran the multiplex PCR reads through MiXCR, one entry per CDR3 protein. The sample yields approximately 380,000 distinct CDR3 sequences, 21% seen once. Sequenced material: peripheral blood. Receptor source: a young woman with stable Graves' hyperthyroidism.

This clonotype occurred a few times. A much more abundant neighbour one base away suggests this may be a read error. J is TRBJ2-2 and V is TRBV24-1, with a tentative D call TRBD2 (6 bases). Per germline, CDR1 KGHDR and CDR2 SFDVKD. The CDR3 sequence is 13 residues long. CDR3 DNA sequence: TGTGCCACCAGTATCCGGGAGACCGGGGAGCTGTGTTTT. This sequence encodes CATSIRETGELCF.

Concerning this clonotype itself: A much larger clonotype is one base distant, so this may be a read error. The rearrangement links TRBV9 to TRBJ1-5, with a weak D call TRBD1 (5 bases). The germline V gene encodes CDR1 SGDLS and CDR2 YYNGEE. The CDR3 sequence is 14 residues long. The CDR3 bases are TGTGCCTGCAGCCAATCGACAGAGAGTCAGCCCCAGCATTTT. It is translated as CACSQSTESQPQHF.

This clonotype was seen repeatedly, ten times or more. The gene calls are TRBV20-1 and TRBJ2-7; 8 bases fit TRBD2. The germline V gene encodes CDR1 DFQATT and CDR2 SNEGSKA (reference sequence). The CDR3 length is 13 residues. V shed 7 bases, J shed 4 bases, and the junction held 9 bases outside the gene matches. The CDR3 region has the DNA TGCAGTGGCGGGGGGCGTCGAGATTACGAGCAGTACTTC. The encoded protein is CSGGGRRDYEQYF.

The chain joins TRBV7-9 to TRBJ1-5; maybe TRBD1 (6 bases). V was clipped by 5 bases and J by 0 bases, with 11 bases between them. The CDR3 consists of 15 residues. Germline V gene lookup returns CDR1 SEHNR and CDR2 FQNEAQ (reference sequence). CDR3 sequence: CASSRDTHSNQPQHF. DNA for the CDR3: TGTGCCAGCAGCCGGGACACCCATAGCAATCAGCCCCAGCATTTT.

This clonotype appeared many times. The chain has TRBV6-1 and TRBJ2-7; TRBD1 is a possible D gene (6 bases). This CDR3 contains 12 residues. Trimming pared 6 bases from V and 3 bases from J, leaving 9 bases between. Germline V lookup: CDR1 MNHNS, CDR2 SASEGT. The CDR3 loop reads CASRTGNYEQYF. The DNA for the CDR3 is TGTGCCAGCAGGACAGGAAACTACGAGCAGTACTTC.

This clonotype was counted at least ten times. The chain is built from TRBV20-1 and TRBJ2-7; 8 bases are a match to TRBD2. V shed 6 bases and J 3 bases; nucleotides not matched to a gene: 10. CDR1 and CDR2 from the germline V gene are DFQATT and SNEGSKA (reference sequence). This CDR3 has 14 residues. The chain's CDR3 is CSALVPSGSYEQYF. The CDR3 DNA follows: TGCAGTGCCCTCGTACCGAGCGGGAGCTACGAGCAGTACTTC.

In regard to this clonotype: This may be a read error, as it is one base from a much larger clone. V gene TRBV6-1 combines with J gene TRBJ2-7; 7 positions agree with TRBD1. The CDR3 spans 16 residues. Germline values: CDR1 MNHNS, CDR2 SASEGT. J was trimmed by 3 bases and V by 8 bases; bases with no gene match: 16. The CDR3 here is CASGEPGQNGRYEQYV. The CDR3 DNA reads TGTGCCAGCGGAGAACCGGGACAGAATGGCCGCTACGAGCAGTACGTC.

This clonotype came up a few times. The chain has TRBV11-1 and TRBJ2-5, with D uncertain. V was trimmed by 2 bases and J by 5 bases, leaving 12 bases between them. Germline assignment: CDR1 SGHAT and CDR2 FQDESV (reference sequence). The CDR3 extends over 14 amino acids. The DNA for the CDR3 is TGTGCCAGCAGCTTAATTCCGGGTCGGGAGACCCAGTACTTC. It is translated as CASSLIPGRETQYF.

The table lists this clonotype with a few counts. The CDR3 is CASSYSMAELSTEAFF. CDR3 coding DNA: TGTGCCAGCAGTTACTCCATGGCAGAGCTGAGCACTGAAGCTTTCTTT. The genes are TRBV6-5 and TRBJ1-1; D call uncertain. Germline V gene sequence: CDR1 MNHEY, CDR2 SVGAGI. V dropped 0 bases and J dropped 4 bases, with 15 bases sitting between them. This CDR3 has 16 amino acids.